This T cell receptor beta chain was sequenced in a study of T-cell memory formation after mild COVID-19. Overall study context: TCR clusters mostly belonged to single donors.

About this clonotype: Its antigen is not identified.

UMIs and sample barcodes were carried by the TCR alpha and TCR beta cDNA libraries that 5'RACE produced using constant-segment primers. TCRdb reprocessed the 5' RACE reads with MiXCR, giving one entry per CDR3 protein. The data hold 400,000 to 500,000 distinct CDR3 sequences, with roughly 20% observed a single time. Study results and limitations: Pre-infection memory contained some responding clones, which suggested that cross-reactive memory had joined.

Trimming at V came to 2 bases and at J to 1 base, leaving 8 bases not matched to a gene. This CDR3 region has 17 residues. Per germline, CDR1 LGHNT and CDR2 FRNRAP. The sequencing sample was made of PBMCs or a T cell subset sorted from them (not recorded which). The receptor was isolated from an adult woman who had mild COVID-19 (a few samples of this study predate the infection). Cell type and time point are not known. This chain joins TRBV12-5 and TRBJ2-1; the match to TRBD2 covers 7 bases. The CDR3: CASGLSGDALSYNEQFF. CDR3 nucleotides: TGTGCTAGTGGTTTGAGCGGGGACGCCTTATCCTACAATGAGCAGTTCTTC.